This TCR beta chain is from a study of memory CD4+ T cells and cytomegalovirus serostatus. TCRdb's table, derived via immunoSEQ multiplex PCR, lists solely in-frame clones and lacks some. This table has tens of thousands of clones, 60% to 80% appearing once. The sort gate was single viable CD3+CD4+CD8-CD45RO+ cells for memory CD4+ T cells. This CDR3 has 15 residues. Germline V gives CDR1 SGHNT, CDR2 YENEEA. V was clipped by 3 bases and J by 5 bases, with 16 bases between them. The chain couples TRBV11-3 to TRBJ1-2; D remains unclear. The receptor's source is an adult in good health and CMV-seronegative. The sequenced sample consisted of memory CD4+ T cells from blood. This chain's CDR3 is CASSFFSQDLYGYTF. CDR3 in DNA: TGTGCCAGCAGCTTTTTTTCTCAGGACCTTTATGGCTACACCTTC.